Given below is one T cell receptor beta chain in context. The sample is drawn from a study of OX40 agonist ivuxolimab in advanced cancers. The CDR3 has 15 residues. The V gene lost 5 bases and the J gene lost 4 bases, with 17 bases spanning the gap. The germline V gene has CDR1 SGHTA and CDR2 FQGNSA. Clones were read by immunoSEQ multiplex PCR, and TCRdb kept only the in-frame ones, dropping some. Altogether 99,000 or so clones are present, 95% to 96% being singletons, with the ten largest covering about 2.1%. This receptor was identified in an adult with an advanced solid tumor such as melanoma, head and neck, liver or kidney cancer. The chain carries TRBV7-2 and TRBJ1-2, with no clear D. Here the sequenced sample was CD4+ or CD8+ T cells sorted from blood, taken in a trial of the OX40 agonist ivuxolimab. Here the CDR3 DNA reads TGTGCCAGCAGCCAGTTGCAGGCCCTTATCTATGGCTACACCTTC. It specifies CASSQLQALIYGYTF.